Listed below are T cell receptor beta chains from one sample, sequenced in a study of cytomegalovirus exposure and HLA in healthy donors. Clones were sequenced by immunoSEQ multiplex PCR, and TCRdb holds only the in-frame ones, with some missing. The sample lists 300,000 or so clones; approximately 85% were seen once. Specimen: PBMCs. These receptors were obtained from a woman aged 40 to 50 in good health and CMV-seropositive. CDR3s include the opening cysteine and the closing phenylalanine or tryptophan. The D gene is left open where the match is weak.

J gene,D gene,V gene,CDR3 DNA,CDR3 protein
TRBJ2-7,TRBD2,TRBV27,TGTGCCAGCGGGTCCCCAAGGGGCGGGAGGGCCTTCGGCGAGCAGTACTTC,CASGSPRGGRAFGEQYF
TRBJ1-1,NA,TRBV5-4,TGTGCCAGCAGCTTGGGAGGCCCGAACACTGAAGCTTTCTTT,CASSLGGPNTEAFF
TRBJ2-3,TRBD2,TRBV5-1,TGCGCCAGCAGCTTGACTAGCGGGTCTGCAGATACGCAGTATTTT,CASSLTSGSADTQYF
TRBJ2-5,NA,TRBV11-3,TGTGCCAGCAGCCAGGGGCTTGTCGACCAAGAGACCCAGTACTTC,CASSQGLVDQETQYF
TRBJ2-5,NA,TRBV19,TGTGCCAGTAGTATTAGGACTAACCAAGAGACCCAGTACTTC,CASSIRTNQETQYF
TRBJ2-7,NA,TRBV7-2,TGTGCCAGCAGCCCCCCGGACGAGCAGTACTTC,CASSPPDEQYF
TRBJ2-7,NA,TRBV7-2,TGTGCCAGCAGCCCCCAGGAGGGGACCTACGAGCAGTACTTC,CASSPQEGTYEQYF
TRBJ2-1,TRBD2,TRBV9,TGTGCCAGCAGCCCAAGAGGACTAGCGGACTCCTACAATGAGCAGTTCTTC,CASSPRGLADSYNEQFF
TRBJ2-2,TRBD2,TRBV30,TGTGCCTGGATCCCGACTAGCGGGATGACCGGGGAGCTGTTTTTT,CAWIPTSGMTGELFF
TRBJ2-7,NA,TRBV28,TGTGCCAGCAACATGGGGGCTAGCCCTAGGGGGGAGCAGTACTTC,CASNMGASPRGEQYF
TRBJ2-6,NA,TRBV6-5,TGTGCCAGCAGTTTCCTACTGTCTGGGGCCAACGGCCTGACTTTC,CASSFLLSGANGLTF
TRBJ2-3,NA,TRBV4-3,TGCGCCAGCAGCCAAGATCTAGAAGATACGCAGTATTTT,CASSQDLEDTQYF
TRBJ2-1,TRBD2,TRBV2,TGTGCCAGCACTCTAGCGGACTCCTACAATGAGCAGTTCTTC,CASTLADSYNEQFF
TRBJ2-5,TRBD2,TRBV30,TGTGCCTGGAGAGGACTAGCGGTCCAAGAGACCCAGTACTTC,CAWRGLAVQETQYF
TRBJ1-2,NA,TRBV19,TGTGCCAGTAATCCACCTGGGCACTATGGCTACACCTTC,CASNPPGHYGYTF
TRBJ2-1,TRBD2,TRBV10-3,TGTGCCATCAGTCTCCTAGCGGGAGAAGGGAATGAGCAGTTCTTC,CAISLLAGEGNEQFF
TRBJ2-5,TRBD1,TRBV18,TGTGCCAGCACGCGGGACAGGGGAGAGACCCAGTACTTC,CASTRDRGETQYF
TRBJ2-1,NA,TRBV27,TGTGCCAGCAGTTCGACTAACCGACCCTACAATGAGCAGTTCTTC,CASSSTNRPYNEQFF
TRBJ2-1,TRBD1,TRBV27,TGTGCCAGCAGCTACGACAGGGGCCCCCACAATGAGCAGTTCTTC,CASSYDRGPHNEQFF
TRBJ2-4,TRBD1,TRBV5-6,TGTGCCAGCAGTACAGGGGACAGAAACATTCAGTACTTC,CASSTGDRNIQYF